One and the same sample provided the 31 T cell receptor beta chains below, sequenced in a study of cytomegalovirus exposure and HLA in healthy donors. The study ran its PCR with 60 Vbeta and 13 Jbeta primers. Sequenced by immunoSEQ multiplex PCR; TCRdb stores in-frame clones only, minus some. The data hold about 140,000 clones, with almost 85% observed a single time. The sample taken for sequencing was PBMCs. All receptors derive from a woman aged 55-75 years in good health and CMV-seropositive.

This clone has only a few counts. The J gene is TRBJ2-2, the V gene TRBV7-2, with 7 bases aligning to TRBD1. The length of the CDR3 is 15 residues. Germline V gene data show CDR1 as SGHTA and CDR2 as FQGNSA. Losses at the gene ends were 5 bases for V and 7 bases for J; bases not matched to a gene: 10. CDR3 coding DNA: TGTGCCAGCAGCCTCGAAGACAGGGCGTACGGGGAGCTGTTTTTT. It yields the protein CASSLEDRAYGELFF. The full variable domain, with the rest looked up from reference TRBV7-2 and TRBJ2-2, is GAGVSQSPSNKVTEKGKDVELRCDPISGHTALYWYRQSLGQGLEFLIYFQGNSAPDKSGLPSDRFSAERTGGSVSTLTIQRTQQEDSAVYLCASSLEDRAYGELFFGEGSRLTVL.

This chain joins TRBV30 and TRBJ2-7; 8 nucleotides align to TRBD2. Germline V CDR1 and CDR2: GTSNPN, SVGIG (reference sequence). The CDR3 loop spans 13 amino acids. Unmatched junction bases numbered 6, after V lost 4 bases and J lost 4 bases. The CDR3 DNA is TGTGCCTGGACTGGGGCGGGGGGTTACGAGCAGTACTTC. The encoded protein is CAWTGAGGYEQYF.

The rearrangement uses TRBV6-6 and TRBJ2-1; 7 nucleotides agree with TRBD2. With 2 bases clipped from V and 6 bases from J, the junction kept 1 base outside the gene matches. The CDR3 is made up of 13 amino acids. Germline loops: CDR1 MNHNY, CDR2 SVGAGI (reference sequence). CDR3 sequence: CASSYGGGNEQFF. CDR3 DNA: TGTGCCAGCAGTTACGGCGGGGGCAATGAGCAGTTCTTC.

The genes are TRBV28 and TRBJ2-3; 9 positions agree with TRBD2. Trimming at V came to 5 bases and at J to 2 bases, leaving 8 bases not matched to a gene. From germline, CDR1 is MDHEN and CDR2 SYDVKM. This CDR3 is 16 amino acids long. The CDR3 coding sequence is TGTGCCAGCAGTATGGTAGCGGGGGCGTTCACAGATACGCAGTATTTT. Translation: CASSMVAGAFTDTQYF.

The chain combines TRBV6-6 with TRBJ2-7; maybe TRBD1 (6 bases). Trimming took 5 bases from V and 6 from J, leaving 20 bases between them. The germline gives CDR1 MNHNY, CDR2 SVGAGI (reference sequence). The CDR3 is made up of 15 amino acids. CDR3 in amino acids: CASSGPPRGWAEQYF. CDR3 in DNA: TGTGCCAGCAGTGGACCACCCAGGGGTTGGGCCGAGCAGTACTTC.

V and J are TRBV9 and TRBJ2-1, with D maybe TRBD2 (6 bases). CDR3 length: 16 residues. Between the trimmed V and J ends, which lost 0 bases and 4 bases, there was a span of 14 bases. Germline V gene lookup returns CDR1 SGDLS and CDR2 YYNGEE. CDR3 sequence: CASSVGVGLGYNEQFF. CDR3 coding DNA: TGTGCCAGCAGCGTAGGGGTGGGACTGGGATACAATGAGCAGTTCTTC.

The rearrangement uses TRBV6-5 and TRBJ2-3, with 8 nucleotides matching TRBD2. The V gene's germline CDR1 is MNHEY and CDR2 SVGAGI. Trimming removed 6 bases from V and 8 bases from J; junction bases left unmatched: 7. This CDR3 has 13 residues. CDR3 nucleotide sequence: TGTGCCAGCAGGAAGGGGCTAGCGGGTACGCAGTATTTT. Translating it yields CASRKGLAGTQYF.

The chain couples TRBV29-1 to TRBJ2-3; 11 bases fit TRBD2. Germline V lookup: CDR1 SQVTM, CDR2 ANQGSEA. This CDR3 is 14 amino acids long. V shed 5 bases and J 4 bases; nucleotides not matched to a gene: 5. The CDR3 DNA is TGCAGCGTTTCGACTAGCGGGAAATCAGATACGCAGTATTTT. Amino acids: CSVSTSGKSDTQYF.

The CDR3 DNA follows: TGTGCCAGCACAGGGGGCTGGGGGAAGGCGGACACTGAAGCTTTCTTT. Translation gives CASTGGWGKADTEAFF. V usage is TRBV28 and J usage is TRBJ1-1, with 8 positions matching TRBD1. The CDR3 loop spans 16 amino acids. Germline CDR1 and CDR2: MDHEN and SYDVKM. V was clipped by 7 bases and J by 3 bases; unmatched bases: 13.

There are a few counts of this clone. The same CDR3 arises from other DNA sequences in this sample as well. V gene TRBV5-6 combines with J gene TRBJ2-1; 14 bases fit TRBD2. Germline trimming cut 4 bases from V and 10 bases from J; bases unmatched to any gene: 7. The CDR3 totals 15 residues. Per germline, CDR1 SGHDT and CDR2 YYEEEE. Here the CDR3 reads CASSLGLAGVGEQFF. CDR3 DNA: TGTGCCAGCAGCCTGGGACTAGCGGGGGTGGGGGAGCAGTTCTTC.

The chain links TRBV4-2 to TRBJ1-5; D is uncertain. This CDR3 region has 15 residues. Germline V lookup: CDR1 LGHNA, CDR2 YNFKEQ. V was clipped by 1 base and J by 0 bases, with 7 bases between them. CDR3 DNA: TGTGCCAGCAGCCAAGGGGCCTTTAGCAATCAGCCCCAGCATTTT. It encodes CASSQGAFSNQPQHF.

This clone has just a few counts. The CDR3 bases are TGTGCCAGCAGCCAAGACGGCCCGGGACTAGCAGAGACCCAGTACTTC. Its protein is CASSQDGPGLAETQYF. V is TRBV4-2 and J is TRBJ2-5, with TRBD2 matching over 9 bases. Germline loops: CDR1 LGHNA, CDR2 YNFKEQ. The CDR3 covers 16 residues. The V gene end was trimmed by 0 bases and the J gene end by 4 bases; junction bases not matched to a gene: 6.

The chain is built from TRBV5-6 and TRBJ2-7; possible D gene TRBD2, 6 bases. V dropped 1 base and J dropped 4 bases, with 15 bases sitting between them. The CDR3 extends over 15 amino acids. CDR1 and CDR2 (germline): SGHDT, YYEEEE. CDR3: CASSLYMEGDYEQYF. The DNA for the CDR3 is TGTGCCAGCAGCTTGTACATGGAGGGAGATTACGAGCAGTACTTC.

The gene calls are TRBV5-4 and TRBJ1-1; 8 bases match TRBD1. Looked up from germline, CDR1 is SGHNT and CDR2 is YYREEE (reference sequence). The junction had 5 bases not matched to a gene; V was cut back by 4 bases and J by 0 bases. This CDR3 contains 15 residues. CDR3 nucleotides: TGTGCCAGCAGCCTTAGGACAGGGATGAACACTGAAGCTTTCTTT. This sequence encodes CASSLRTGMNTEAFF.

CDR3 in amino acids: CASSLQTGDEAFF. The CDR3 coding sequence is TGTGCCAGCAGCCTTCAAACAGGGGATGAAGCTTTCTTT. The chain recombines TRBV7-2 with TRBJ1-1, with 7 bases identical to TRBD1. Germline-derived CDR1 and CDR2 are SGHTA and FQGNSA. CDR3 length: 13 residues. Trimming at V came to 5 bases and at J to 7 bases, leaving 7 bases not matched to a gene.

This chain links TRBV1 with TRBJ2-5; TRBD2, the D gene given by the table, was not confirmed from the DNA. TRBV1 is a pseudogene segment. This CDR3 region has 17 residues. CDR3 amino acids: CTSSQDLGEGREETQYF. Here the CDR3 DNA reads TGCACCAGCAGCCAAGATCTAGGGGAGGGGCGGGAAGAGACCCAGTACTTC.

The chain uses TRBV7-3 and TRBJ2-3; 11 bases fit TRBD1. In germline, CDR1 is SGHTA, CDR2 FQGTGA. The CDR3 contains 17 residues. Unmatched junction bases numbered 14, after V lost 6 bases and J lost 6 bases. The CDR3 protein is CASRSTGTGGRVDTQYF. For the CDR3, the DNA is TGTGCCAGCAGATCTACCGGGACAGGGGGGCGCGTGGATACGCAGTATTTT.

CDR3 protein: CASSLLAGEKETQYF. The CDR3 DNA reads as TGTGCCAGCAGCTTACTAGCGGGAGAGAAAGAGACCCAGTACTTC. The chain links TRBV7-2 to TRBJ2-5, with TRBD2 matching over 10 bases. Germline V gene lookup returns CDR1 SGHTA and CDR2 FQGNSA. The J segment lost 3 bases and the V segment lost 2 bases, leaving 3 bases of the junction unmatched. The CDR3 runs to 15 residues.

The V gene is TRBV11-2, the J gene TRBJ2-7, with 7 nucleotides matching TRBD1. The germline V gene has CDR1 SGHAT and CDR2 FQNNGV. V lost 5 bases and J lost 3; bases outside the gene matches: 4. The CDR3 has 13 amino acids. The CDR3 reads CASSLTGFYEQYF. CDR3 coding DNA: TGTGCCAGCAGCCTGACAGGGTTCTACGAGCAGTACTTC.

The V gene is TRBV2, the J gene TRBJ2-7, with 9 bases matching TRBD2. The length of the CDR3 is 16 residues. V lost 5 bases, J lost 7 bases, and 15 bases stayed unmatched. Per the germline V gene, CDR1 is SNHLY and CDR2 is FYNNEI. For the CDR3, the DNA is TGTGCCAGCAGTTCTCAACGCGGGAGGGGCCTGAGGGAGCAGTACTTC. Its protein is CASSSQRGRGLREQYF.

This chain uses TRBV28 with TRBJ2-7; tentatively, D is TRBD1 (6 bases). This CDR3 spans 15 amino acids. V was pared by 6 bases and J by 3 bases, with 18 bases between. Germline CDR1 MDHEN, CDR2 SYDVKM. The CDR3 nucleotides read TGTGCCAGCAGCTTTACCACAGGGTCGAGCTACGAGCAGTACTTC. This codes for CASSFTTGSSYEQYF. Combining the CDR3 with reference TRBV28 and TRBJ2-7 gives the whole variable domain DVKVTQSSRYLVKRTGEKVFLECVQDMDHENMFWYRQDPGLGLRLIYFSYDVKMKEKGDIPEGYSVSREKKERFSLILESASTNQTSMYLCASSFTTGSSYEQYFGPGTRLTVT.

This chain joins TRBV9 and TRBJ1-3; D gene ambiguous. The CDR3 consists of 16 residues. The V gene's germline CDR1 is SGDLS and CDR2 YYNGEE. V lost 4 bases and J 0 bases, leaving 14 bases between the germline ends. CDR3 in DNA: TGTGCCAGCAGCCCCTCTCCAGGTCCCTCTGGAAACACCATATATTTT. Protein product: CASSPSPGPSGNTIYF.

This CDR3 reads CASSPVKGGSTDTQYF. DNA for the CDR3: TGCGCCAGCAGCCCGGTTAAGGGGGGGAGCACAGATACGCAGTATTTT. This chain uses TRBV4-1 with TRBJ2-3; maybe TRBD2 (7 bases). From germline, CDR1 is MGHRA and CDR2 YSYEKL. The CDR3 extends over 16 amino acids. Trimming cost V 4 bases and J 0 bases, with 14 bases left between them.

CDR3: CASSWVAGLQYEQYF. The DNA of the CDR3 is TGTGCCAGCAGTTGGGTGGCGGGTCTCCAATACGAGCAGTACTTC. This chain uses TRBV28 with TRBJ2-7; D perhaps matches TRBD2 (5 bases). Trimming stripped 4 bases from V and 4 bases from J, with 17 bases between. CDR1 and CDR2 (germline): MDHEN, SYDVKM. This CDR3 contains 15 residues.

The V gene is TRBV2, the J gene TRBJ2-3, with D possibly matching TRBD2 (7 bases). CDR1 and CDR2 from the germline V gene are SNHLY and FYNNEI. The CDR3 length is 13 residues. With 10 bases removed from V and 5 bases from J, the gap between germline ends came to 16 bases. The CDR3 DNA follows: TGTGCCATTCTAGGGGGAGGGGGAGATACGCAGTATTTT. Translation: CAILGGGGDTQYF.

The chain recombines TRBV9 with TRBJ2-5; possible D gene TRBD1, 6 bases. Germline loops: CDR1 SGDLS, CDR2 YYNGEE. The CDR3 covers 14 residues. V was cut by 0 bases and J by 4 bases, with 10 bases left in between. The CDR3 sequence: CASSVGQGLETQYF. Written as DNA, the CDR3 is TGTGCCAGCAGCGTAGGCCAGGGGTTAGAGACCCAGTACTTC.

The rearrangement joins TRBV7-9 to TRBJ2-5; 16 nucleotides line up with TRBD2. J was trimmed by 1 base and V by 10 bases; bases with no gene match: 12. Germline V gene sequence: CDR1 SEHNR, CDR2 FQNEAQ (reference sequence). The CDR3 totals 18 residues. The CDR3 nucleotides read TGTGCCACCGACCCGGGACTAGCGGGAGGGCCCCCCCAAGAGACCCAGTACTTC. Translation gives CATDPGLAGGPPQETQYF. The full variable domain, its missing parts supplied by reference TRBV7-9 and TRBJ2-5, is DTGVSQNPRHKITKRGQNVTFRCDPISEHNRLYWYRQTLGQGPEFLTYFQNEAQLEKSRLLSDRFSAERPKGSFSTLEIQRTEQGDSAMYLCATDPGLAGGPPQETQYFGPGTRLLVL.

The rearrangement links TRBV10-3 to TRBJ2-3; TRBD2 aligns across 11 bases. Germline CDR1 and CDR2: ENHRY and SYGVKD. This CDR3 contains 15 residues. V trimming: 6 bases; J trimming: 2 bases; junction bases outside the gene matches: 4. The CDR3 sequence is CAISQTSGNTDTQYF. CDR3 nucleotide sequence: TGTGCCATCAGCCAGACTAGCGGGAACACAGATACGCAGTATTTT.

The chain joins TRBV4-3 to TRBJ2-3; maybe TRBD1 (6 bases). Germline-derived CDR1 and CDR2 are LGHNA and YSLEER. Trimming removed 1 base at V and 8 bases at J, with 13 bases between. The CDR3 is 14 amino acids. The chain's CDR3 is CASSQAGGTGTQYF. The DNA of the CDR3 is TGCGCCAGCAGCCAAGCTGGGGGCACGGGTACGCAGTATTTT.

The chain combines TRBV15 with TRBJ2-5; possible D gene TRBD2, 6 bases. The germline V gene has CDR1 LNHNV and CDR2 YYDKDF (reference sequence). The CDR3 is 11 residues long. V was cut by 8 bases and J by 4 bases, with 8 bases left in between. CDR3 DNA sequence: TGTGCCACCGGAGCGGGAGAGACCCAGTACTTC. Its translation: CATGAGETQYF.

This chain joins TRBV11-3 and TRBJ2-1; TRBD1 is a possible D gene (7 bases). Trimming removed 1 base from V and 7 bases from J, with 14 bases in between. The CDR3 totals 15 residues. The germline V gene encodes CDR1 SGHNT and CDR2 YENEEA. The CDR3 region is CASSLGTGGENEQFF. The CDR3 bases are TGTGCCAGCAGCTTAGGGACAGGAGGGGAAAATGAGCAGTTCTTC.